This TCR beta chain was observed in a study of monozygotic twins with inflammatory bowel disease. UMIs with a 6-nucleotide sample barcode were added by template switching. From the 5' RACE reads, TCRdb lists one entry per CDR3 protein and no DNA. The sample's table shows a few hundred thousand distinct CDR3 sequences. The germline V gene has CDR1 SGHRS and CDR2 YFSETQ. The CDR3 is 16 amino acids. The rearrangement links TRBV5-1 to TRBJ2-2; the D call of TRBD1 rests on TCRdb alone, since no DNA is present to check it. The sample was blood. The receptor was derived from a human donor with ulcerative colitis or Crohn's disease, or a healthy co-twin of an affected twin (not recorded which). The CDR3 sequence is CASSSRRTGATGELFF.